The 28 T cell receptor beta chains given below trace back to one sample, sequenced in a study of OX40 agonist ivuxolimab in advanced cancers. TCRdb's copy holds only in-frame clones and misses some; the assay was immunoSEQ multiplex PCR. This repertoire shows 90,000 or so clones, 91% found once; its top ten account for 8.4%. The sequencing used CD4+ or CD8+ T cells sorted from blood, collected in a trial of the OX40 agonist ivuxolimab. These receptors all come from an adult with an advanced solid tumor such as melanoma, head and neck, liver or kidney cancer.

This chain joins TRBV4-1 and TRBJ1-1; D may be TRBD1 (6 bases). The germline V gene has CDR1 MGHRA and CDR2 YSYEKL. The CDR3 loop spans 14 amino acids. V was trimmed by 1 base and J by 0 bases, leaving 6 bases between them. CDR3 bases: TGCGCCAGCAGCCAAGGGGACATGAACACTGAAGCTTTCTTT. Its translation is CASSQGDMNTEAFF.

The chain recombines TRBV28 with TRBJ2-1; the D is unclear. CDR1 and CDR2 (germline): MDHEN, SYDVKM. V lost 6 bases, J lost 9 bases, and 18 bases lay in between. The CDR3 is made up of 14 amino acids. The chain's CDR3 is CASRPAGEVFEQFF. Written as DNA, the CDR3 is TGTGCCAGCAGGCCCGCAGGTGAGGTATTTGAGCAGTTCTTC.

Of note for this clone: This sample includes further DNA sequences coding for the same CDR3. The chain links TRBV30 to TRBJ1-1; the D is unclear. Germline V gene lookup returns CDR1 GTSNPN and CDR2 SVGIG (reference sequence). V was shortened by 0 bases and J by 2 bases, with 7 bases between the two germline ends. CDR3 size: 13 residues. The CDR3 DNA follows: TGTGCCTGGAGTGTCGGCGGTAACACTGAAGCTTTCTTT. This translates into CAWSVGGNTEAFF.

This chain uses TRBV6-6 with TRBJ1-1, with a weak D call TRBD1 (5 bases). CDR1 is MNHNY, CDR2 SVGAGI, per germline (reference sequence). The CDR3 is 12 residues long. V lost 2 bases, J lost 4 bases, and 5 bases lay in between. This chain's CDR3 is CASSYGGTEAFF. In DNA, the CDR3 is TGTGCCAGCAGTTACGGGGGCACTGAAGCTTTCTTT.

The chain has TRBV5-1 and TRBJ2-3; TRBD2 aligns across 8 bases. V dropped 2 bases and J dropped 13; count of bases not matched to a gene: 12. The CDR3 length is 14 residues. Germline CDR1 SGHRS, CDR2 YFSETQ. The CDR3 bases are TGCGCCAGCAGCTTCGGACTAGCAGGCAAGTCGGAGTATTTT. Protein: CASSFGLAGKSEYF.

The chain is built from TRBV4-3 and TRBJ2-1, with D maybe TRBD2 (5 bases). The ends were cut back, 1 base at V and 9 bases at J, with 22 bases in the middle. Germline V gives CDR1 LGHNA, CDR2 YSLEER. This CDR3 comprises 17 residues. The DNA for the CDR3 is TGCGCCAGCAGCCAAGTAGGTAGGAGCGGCCCCGCAAGTGAGCAGTTCTTC. Translated: CASSQVGRSGPASEQFF.

V and J are TRBV30 and TRBJ1-1; D possibly corresponds to TRBD1 (5 bases). V lost 5 bases, J lost 6 bases, and 10 bases lay in between. The length of the CDR3 is 11 residues. The germline V gene encodes CDR1 GTSNPN and CDR2 SVGIG (reference sequence). CDR3 amino acids: CAWQGWPEAFF. The CDR3 nucleotides are TGTGCCTGGCAGGGATGGCCTGAAGCTTTCTTT.

The chain is built from TRBV4-1 and TRBJ2-3; D is uncertain. V shed 0 bases and J shed 2 bases, with 9 bases lying between them. CDR3 length equals 15 residues. The germline V gene encodes CDR1 MGHRA and CDR2 YSYEKL. This CDR3 reads CASSQEEKHTDTQYF. In nucleotides, the CDR3 is TGCGCCAGCAGCCAAGAGGAAAAGCACACAGATACGCAGTATTTT.

The J gene is TRBJ2-1, the V gene TRBV11-2; TRBD2 aligns across 13 bases. V was clipped by 5 bases and J by 10 bases; unmatched bases: 11. The germline V gene encodes CDR1 SGHAT and CDR2 FQNNGV. There are 16 residues in the CDR3. The CDR3 DNA reads as TGTGCCAGCAGCCATACTAGCGGGAGGGCCCTAGCCGAGCAGTTCTTC. Its protein product is CASSHTSGRALAEQFF.

The chain uses TRBV6-4 and TRBJ2-1; 11 nucleotides align to TRBD2. CDR3 length: 15 residues. Germline loops: CDR1 MRHNA, CDR2 SNTAGT. Germline trimming cut 3 bases from V and 8 bases from J; bases unmatched to any gene: 6. The CDR3 spells CASSESTSGSYEQFF. In DNA, the CDR3 is TGTGCCAGCAGTGAAAGTACTAGCGGGAGCTATGAGCAGTTCTTC.

The J gene is TRBJ2-7, the V gene TRBV15, with TRBD1 identical over 7 bases. The V gene end was trimmed by 5 bases and the J gene end by 0 bases; junction bases not matched to a gene: 13. This CDR3 spans 17 amino acids. Germline V gene sequence: CDR1 LNHNV, CDR2 YYDKDF (reference sequence). CDR3: CATSPSPDRPSSYEQYF. The CDR3 bases are TGTGCCACCAGCCCAAGCCCGGACAGGCCGAGCTCCTACGAGCAGTACTTC.

The rearrangement joins TRBV13 to TRBJ2-3; D uncertain. CDR3 size: 14 residues. Germline CDR1 reads PRHDT; CDR2 reads FYEKMQ (reference sequence). V lost 3 bases, J lost 0 bases, and 7 bases lay in between. The DNA of the CDR3 is TGTGCCAGCAGCTTGTTAACTAGCACAGATACGCAGTATTTT. As protein: CASSLLTSTDTQYF.

The V and J genes are TRBV4-3 and TRBJ1-6, with D possibly matching TRBD1 (6 bases). The CDR3 is 18 residues long. Germline V gives CDR1 LGHNA, CDR2 YSLEER. V was shortened by 0 bases and J by 8 bases, with 20 bases between the two germline ends. CDR3 DNA sequence: TGCGCCAGCAGCCAAGATTGGTCCACCGGGACAACTTATTCACCCCTCCACTTT. It codes for CASSQDWSTGTTYSPLHF.

The V gene is TRBV7-9, the J gene TRBJ1-6; tentative D call: TRBD1 (5 bases). Looked up from germline, CDR1 is SEHNR and CDR2 is FQNEAQ (reference sequence). The CDR3 loop spans 16 amino acids. The V and J ends lost 4 bases and 8 bases respectively, with 18 bases between them. CDR3 residues: CASSSWISRGDSPLHF. The DNA for the CDR3 is TGTGCCAGCAGCTCATGGATAAGTCGGGGGGATTCACCCCTCCACTTT.

The chain couples TRBV11-2 to TRBJ2-1; D remains ambiguous. The CDR3 is 13 residues long. Trimming shortened V by 4 bases and J by 6 bases, and 10 bases separated the two germline ends. Per germline, CDR1 SGHAT and CDR2 FQNNGV. CDR3 region: CASSSGPLNEQFF. CDR3 in DNA: TGTGCCAGCAGCTCCGGACCGCTCAATGAGCAGTTCTTC.

This clone appeared a single time. This chain joins TRBV5-1 and TRBJ2-3; D is unresolved. V gave up 2 bases and J gave up 2 bases, with 9 bases separating them. The CDR3 sequence is 14 residues long. Germline loops: CDR1 SGHRS, CDR2 YFSETQ. The CDR3 is CASSFRRATDTQYF. CDR3 DNA: TGCGCCAGCAGCTTTAGAAGGGCCACAGATACGCAGTATTTT.

The chain links TRBV9 to TRBJ2-1; D gene unclear. The CDR3 totals 12 residues. Germline values: CDR1 SGDLS, CDR2 YYNGEE. V was cut by 7 bases and J by 6 bases, with 11 bases left in between. Here the CDR3 reads CASGIWGNEQFF. The CDR3 bases are TGTGCCAGCGGGATATGGGGCAATGAGCAGTTCTTC.

The chain is built from TRBV11-3 and TRBJ2-1; D unresolved. The germline V and J ends were trimmed by 0 bases and 9 bases, with 12 bases remaining between them. CDR3 size: 14 residues. CDR1 is SGHNT, CDR2 YENEEA, per germline. The CDR3 region is CASSLESKGVEQFF. CDR3 sequence (DNA): TGTGCCAGCAGCTTAGAATCTAAGGGCGTTGAGCAGTTCTTC.

The J gene is TRBJ2-1, the V gene TRBV4-1, with 8 bases identical to TRBD2. The V segment lost 4 bases and the J segment 4 bases; nucleotides outside the gene matches: 6. The CDR3 is 15 residues long. Germline values: CDR1 MGHRA, CDR2 YSYEKL. The CDR3 DNA reads TGCGCCAGCAGCCCCACTAGCGGCGAATACAATGAGCAGTTCTTC. The encoded protein is CASSPTSGEYNEQFF.

The chain couples TRBV30 to TRBJ1-1, with no clear D. CDR1 and CDR2 from the germline V gene are GTSNPN and SVGIG (reference sequence). The CDR3 consists of 13 residues. The V and J ends lost 1 base and 6 bases respectively, with 12 bases between them. The CDR3 region has the DNA TGTGCCTGGAGTGGGGGAGGGTGGGCTGAAGCTTTCTTT. It encodes CAWSGGGWAEAFF.

The chain carries TRBV28 and TRBJ1-2; D remains ambiguous. Per germline, CDR1 MDHEN and CDR2 SYDVKM. V was trimmed by 5 bases and J by 3 bases, leaving 13 bases between them. The CDR3 contains 14 residues. The CDR3 nucleotides read TGTGCCAGCAGTATGACTAACACTGACTATGGCTACACCTTC. It specifies CASSMTNTDYGYTF.

The chain has TRBV19 and TRBJ1-4, with D perhaps TRBD1 (5 bases). Trimming shortened V by 7 bases and J by 2 bases, and 20 bases separated the two germline ends. The CDR3 extends over 17 amino acids. Germline V CDR1 and CDR2: LNHDA, SQIVND (reference sequence). The CDR3 nucleotides read TGTGCCAGTACCCCAGGAAGGGGTGAGATTACTAATGAAAAACTGTTTTTT. It is translated as CASTPGRGEITNEKLFF. Complete variable domain (other parts from reference TRBV19 and TRBJ1-4): DGGITQSPKYLFRKEGQNVTLSCEQNLNHDAMYWYRQDPGQGLRLIYYSQIVNDFQKGDIAEGYSVSREKKESFPLTVTSAQKNPTAFYLCASTPGRGEITNEKLFFGSGTQLSVL.

The rearrangement links TRBV7-9 to TRBJ2-7; D is unclear. This CDR3 has 15 residues. Trimming cost V 3 bases and J 4 bases, with 16 bases left between them. Germline assignment: CDR1 SEHNR and CDR2 FQNEAQ (reference sequence). The CDR3 nucleotides are TGTGCCAGCAGCTTGGACCTCTTCCCGGGTTACGAGCAGTACTTC. Residues: CASSLDLFPGYEQYF.

The chain recombines TRBV7-2 with TRBJ2-1; 8 bases agree with TRBD2. The V and J ends lost 8 bases and 8 bases, in that order; junction bases with no gene match: 11. Germline V gene sequence: CDR1 SGHTA, CDR2 FQGNSA. The CDR3 spans 14 residues. CDR3 sequence: CASAQPSGLDEQFF. The CDR3 DNA is TGTGCCAGCGCTCAACCTAGCGGGTTGGATGAGCAGTTCTTC.

This chain uses TRBV6-5 with TRBJ1-1; D gene uncertain. Germline assignment: CDR1 MNHEY and CDR2 SVGAGI. CDR3 length equals 13 residues. V lost 5 bases to trimming and J lost 1 base, with 8 bases between them. CDR3 amino acids: CASSAGGNTEAFF. In DNA form, the CDR3 reads TGTGCCAGCAGTGCTGGCGGGAACACTGAAGCTTTCTTT.

The CDR3 nucleotides are TGTGCCAGCAGTTACTCGTATCCCCCGGAGCAGCCCCAGCATTTT. This gives the protein CASSYSYPPEQPQHF. This sequence joins TRBV6-5 and TRBJ1-5, with D unresolved. Germline V gene data show CDR1 as MNHEY and CDR2 as SVGAGI. The CDR3 extends over 15 amino acids. V was pared by 0 bases and J by 7 bases, with 13 bases between.

This chain joins TRBV6-5 and TRBJ2-3; D tentatively fits TRBD1 or TRBD2 (5 bases each). Germline assignment: CDR1 MNHEY and CDR2 SVGAGI. The V end lost 2 bases, the J end lost 4 bases, and 7 bases lay between the germline ends. The CDR3 has 13 amino acids. The CDR3 protein is CASSYVGADTQYF. The CDR3 coding sequence is TGTGCCAGCAGTTACGTGGGGGCAGATACGCAGTATTTT.

The rearrangement uses TRBV2 and TRBJ1-5; perhaps TRBD1 as D (5 bases). V gave up 3 bases and J gave up 0 bases, with 9 bases separating them. Germline V lookup: CDR1 SNHLY, CDR2 FYNNEI. This CDR3 comprises 15 residues. The CDR3 loop reads CASSEATVSNQPQHF. CDR3 in DNA: TGTGCCAGCAGTGAGGCGACAGTTAGCAATCAGCCCCAGCATTTT.